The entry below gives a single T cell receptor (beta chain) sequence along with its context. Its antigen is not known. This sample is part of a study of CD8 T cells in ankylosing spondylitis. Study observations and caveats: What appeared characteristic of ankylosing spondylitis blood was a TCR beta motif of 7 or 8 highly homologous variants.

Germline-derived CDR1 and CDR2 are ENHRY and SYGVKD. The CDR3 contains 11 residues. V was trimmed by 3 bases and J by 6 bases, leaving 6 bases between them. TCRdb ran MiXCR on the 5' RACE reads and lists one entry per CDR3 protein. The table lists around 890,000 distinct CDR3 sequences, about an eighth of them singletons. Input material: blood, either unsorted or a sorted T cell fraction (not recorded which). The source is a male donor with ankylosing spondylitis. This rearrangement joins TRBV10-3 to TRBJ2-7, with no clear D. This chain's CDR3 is CAISDSVEQYF. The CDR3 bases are TGTGCCATCAGTGACTCGGTCGAGCAGTACTTC.